A selection of T cell receptor beta chains follows, all from one sample in a study of regulatory T cells in long-lasting Graves disease. TCRdb re-called the multiplex PCR reads with MiXCR, one entry per CDR3 protein. Seen here are around 340,000 distinct CDR3 sequences, about 20% observed once, and the top ten hold roughly 27%. The sequencing here drew on peripheral blood mononuclear cells (PBMCs), taken when the disease was refractory, from a patient treated with antithyroid drugs. These TCRs come from a female donor with Graves disease. The CDR3 runs from the conserved cysteine through the conserved F or W.

CDR3 protein: CASSQQGVRVYEQYF; V gene: TRBV6-2/TRBV6-3
CDR3 protein: CASSPRTGSISYEQYF; V gene: TRBV9
CDR3 protein: CASSTTRGTEAFF; V gene: TRBV19
CDR3 protein: CASSMGFTSNQPQHF; V gene: TRBV19
CDR3 protein: CSARVQLNTEAFF; V gene: TRBV20-1
CDR3 protein: CASSVDRDSYEQYF; V gene: TRBV6-1
CDR3 protein: CASSFYPGPNTEAFF; V gene: TRBV11-3
CDR3 protein: CASTGLAGVGGELFF; V gene: TRBV5-1
CDR3 protein: CSAKKSEFAFF; V gene: TRBV20-1
CDR3 protein: CASSLSWGTAAFNQPQHF; V gene: TRBV28
CDR3 protein: CASSLGDRDNQETQYF; V gene: TRBV7-9
CDR3 protein: CASSLTYTDTQYF; V gene: TRBV12-3/TRBV12-4
CDR3 protein: CGGGDGYSYEQYF; V gene: TRBV29-1
CDR3 protein: CASSLMFEIEQYF; V gene: TRBV7-2
CDR3 protein: CASSDGTVFSYEQYF; V gene: TRBV12-3/TRBV12-4
CDR3 protein: CASSLESGLETQYF; V gene: TRBV7-9
CDR3 protein: CASSTAAAFQETQYF; V gene: TRBV12-3/TRBV12-4
CDR3 protein: CASGLVLGDRTGRGNQPQHF; V gene: TRBV12-5